Listed here are 29 T cell receptor beta chains from one sample, sequenced in a study of blood T cell repertoires in COVID-19 (dated by TCRdb to between 2020 and 2021). The library was prepared using the immunoSEQ multiplex PCR assay. TCRdb carries this immuneACCESS record with in-frame sequences only. Its versions omit some clonotypes, under half of them owing to an unresolved V gene in the studies checked, with the rest unexplained. This sample lists 300,000 to 500,000 clones; 88% were detected once. Clones ranked in the top ten supply approximately 2% of the sample. Sequencing was done on a sample of PBMCs or T cells enriched from blood (not recorded which). Receptors were obtained from a woman in her 40s with acute COVID-19.

In its sample, this clone was seen once. This chain links TRBV18 with TRBJ1-6; D possibly corresponds to TRBD1 (6 bases). Between the trimmed V and J ends, which lost 4 bases and 6 bases, there was a span of 10 bases. Looked up from germline, CDR1 is KGHSH and CDR2 is LQKENI. This CDR3 has 14 residues. The CDR3, as DNA: TGTGCCAGCTCACGGGACAATCCTAATTCACCCCTCCACTTT. Amino acid sequence: CASSRDNPNSPLHF.

The chain is built from TRBV3-1 (or the pseudogene TRBV3-2) and TRBJ2-6; tentative D call: TRBD1 (6 bases). The CDR3 consists of 14 residues. Trimming cost V 8 bases and J 0 bases, with 8 bases left between them. In germline, CDR1 is LGHDT, CDR2 YNNKEL (reference sequence). The CDR3 region has the DNA TGTGCCAGCCAGGGGTTCTCTGGGGCCAACGTCCTGACTTTC. It translates to CASQGFSGANVLTF.

The V gene is TRBV7-9, the J gene TRBJ1-1, with D perhaps matching TRBD1 (6 bases). Germline V gene sequence: CDR1 SEHNR, CDR2 FQNEAQ (reference sequence). Deletions cut 5 bases from V and 4 bases from J, with 11 bases between. The CDR3 totals 13 residues. CDR3 amino acids: CASSQGSLTEAFF. DNA for the CDR3: TGTGCCAGCAGCCAGGGGAGCCTCACTGAAGCTTTCTTT.

V gene TRBV2 combines with J gene TRBJ2-7, with 10 bases fitting TRBD2. CDR3 length: 14 residues. Per the germline V gene, CDR1 is SNHLY and CDR2 is FYNNEI. Trimming at V came to 6 bases and at J to 3 bases, leaving 5 bases not matched to a gene. CDR3 protein: CASSLAGGYYEQYF. Here the CDR3 DNA reads TGTGCCAGCAGCTTAGCGGGGGGTTACTACGAGCAGTACTTC.

The rearrangement joins TRBV25-1 to TRBJ1-3; 8 bases agree with TRBD1. The CDR3 has 14 amino acids. V lost 3 bases, J lost 3 bases, and 1 base stayed unmatched. Germline assignment: CDR1 MGHDK and CDR2 SYGVNS. CDR3 loop: CASSETGVGNTIYF. The CDR3, as DNA: TGTGCCAGCAGTGAGACAGGGGTTGGAAACACCATATATTTT.

The chain couples TRBV5-1 to TRBJ1-3; no firm D call. V was trimmed by 0 bases and J by 2 bases, leaving 9 bases between them. CDR1 and CDR2 from the germline V gene are SGHRS and YFSETQ. CDR3 length: 15 amino acids. DNA for the CDR3: TGCGCCAGCAGCTTGGTAACAGAGCCTGGAAACACCATATATTTT. The encoded protein is CASSLVTEPGNTIYF.

V gene TRBV19 combines with J gene TRBJ1-2, with a possible D match to TRBD1 (6 bases). The germline V gene has CDR1 LNHDA and CDR2 SQIVND (reference sequence). V was trimmed by 4 bases and J by 1 base, leaving 10 bases between them. The CDR3 totals 14 residues. The CDR3 protein is CASSTDSHNYGYTF. The CDR3 region has the DNA TGTGCCAGTAGTACGGACAGTCATAACTATGGCTACACCTTC. The variable domain in full, with the rest retrieved from reference TRBV19 and TRBJ1-2, is DGGITQSPKYLFRKEGQNVTLSCEQNLNHDAMYWYRQDPGQGLRLIYYSQIVNDFQKGDIAEGYSVSREKKESFPLTVTSAQKNPTAFYLCASSTDSHNYGYTFGSGTRLTVV.

CDR3: CASSLSGAYGYTF. As DNA, the CDR3 is TGTGCCAGCAGCTTATCAGGGGCCTATGGCTACACCTTC. This sequence joins TRBV7-9 and TRBJ1-2; maybe TRBD1 (6 bases). This CDR3 contains 13 residues. V lost 2 bases to trimming and J lost 4 bases, with 8 bases between them. Germline CDR1 reads SEHNR; CDR2 reads FQNEAQ (reference sequence).

The chain carries TRBV6-1 and TRBJ2-2; 9 nucleotides match TRBD2. After removal of 4 bases from V and 2 bases from J, the junction contained 8 bases not matched to a gene. This CDR3 comprises 17 residues. Germline V gene sequence: CDR1 MNHNS, CDR2 SASEGT. DNA for the CDR3: TGTGCCAGCAGTGCCGCCAGCGGGGGGAGTAACACCGGGGAGCTGTTTTTT. Residues: CASSAASGGSNTGELFF.

The rearrangement links TRBV5-6 to TRBJ1-3; tentatively, D is TRBD1 (6 bases). This CDR3 comprises 16 residues. Germline CDR1 reads SGHDT; CDR2 reads YYEEEE. With 1 base removed from V and 4 bases from J, the gap between germline ends came to 15 bases. In nucleotides, the CDR3 is TGTGCCAGCAGCTTGTTACAGGGCCTTCGCGGAAACACCATATATTTT. Protein sequence: CASSLLQGLRGNTIYF.

This chain uses TRBV14 with TRBJ2-3, with TRBD2 identical over 9 bases. This CDR3 has 17 amino acids. Germline CDR1 SGHDN, CDR2 FVKESK. Trimming removed 1 base from V and 2 bases from J; junction bases left unmatched: 7. The CDR3 protein is CASSQVFGTSPTDTQYF. In DNA, the CDR3 is TGTGCCAGCAGCCAAGTTTTTGGGACTAGCCCCACAGATACGCAGTATTTT.

The V and J genes are TRBV30 and TRBJ1-3; 7 positions match TRBD1. There are 16 residues in the CDR3. The V gene end was trimmed by 0 bases and the J gene end by 2 bases; junction bases not matched to a gene: 7. The germline V gene encodes CDR1 GTSNPN and CDR2 SVGIG (reference sequence). The CDR3 region has the DNA TGTGCCTGGAGTGTACTAATAGGGACAGCTGGAAACACCATATATTTT. Amino acids: CAWSVLIGTAGNTIYF.

With respect to this clone: The identical CDR3 is also encoded by other nucleotide sequences in the sample. The chain has TRBV7-9 and TRBJ1-6; D perhaps matches TRBD1 (5 bases). The germline V gene has CDR1 SEHNR and CDR2 FQNEAQ (reference sequence). The V end lost 1 base, the J end lost 11 bases, and 12 bases lay between the germline ends. The CDR3 covers 14 residues. CDR3 amino acids: CASSLGGAGAPLHF. CDR3 coding DNA: TGTGCCAGCAGCTTAGGGGGCGCGGGAGCACCCCTCCACTTT.

The chain uses TRBV7-9 and TRBJ2-7, with D possibly matching TRBD2 (7 bases). V dropped 3 bases and J dropped 7 bases, with 16 bases sitting between them. CDR1 and CDR2 from the germline V gene are SEHNR and FQNEAQ (reference sequence). The CDR3 has 14 amino acids. CDR3 DNA sequence: TGTGCCAGCAGCTTGGTACGGGGGGCGCAGGAGCAGTACTTC. The encoded protein is CASSLVRGAQEQYF.

The V gene is TRBV3-1 (or the pseudogene TRBV3-2), the J gene TRBJ1-6; no firm D call. Germline V gives CDR1 LGHDT, CDR2 YNNKEL (reference sequence). Trimming pared 3 bases from V and 6 bases from J, leaving 15 bases between. The CDR3 length is 16 residues. DNA of the CDR3: TGTGCCAGCAGCCATGTGGGTCGAGGGAGTAATTCACCCCTCCACTTT. As protein: CASSHVGRGSNSPLHF.

V and J are TRBV3-1 (or the pseudogene TRBV3-2) and TRBJ1-1; tentative D call: TRBD1 (6 bases). The germline gives CDR1 LGHDT, CDR2 YNNKEL (reference sequence). This CDR3 is built from 14 residues. Trimming took off 0 bases at V and 5 bases at J, with 10 bases between the two ends. CDR3 residues: CASSQDWGQTEAFF. The CDR3 DNA is TGTGCCAGCAGCCAAGATTGGGGGCAAACTGAAGCTTTCTTT.

This chain connects TRBV19 to TRBJ1-1, with unresolved D. Germline CDR1 reads LNHDA; CDR2 reads SQIVND (reference sequence). V gave up 6 bases and J gave up 0 bases, with 14 bases separating them. The CDR3 is 15 residues long. This CDR3 reads CASRGGHTMNTEAFF. In DNA, the CDR3 is TGTGCCAGTAGGGGTGGGCACACCATGAACACTGAAGCTTTCTTT.

The V gene is TRBV11-2, the J gene TRBJ2-1, with TRBD2 matching over 12 bases. Looked up from germline, CDR1 is SGHAT and CDR2 is FQNNGV. The ends lost 4 bases at V and 9 bases at J; junction bases unmatched: 7. The CDR3 has 15 amino acids. CDR3 sequence reads: CASSSTSGGPFEQFF. In DNA, the CDR3 is TGTGCCAGCAGCTCGACTAGCGGGGGCCCATTTGAGCAGTTCTTC.

The table lists this clone with a count of one. The gene calls are TRBV5-1 and TRBJ2-5; 9 bases align to TRBD2. The CDR3 spans 16 residues. In germline, CDR1 is SGHRS, CDR2 YFSETQ. The J segment lost 5 bases and the V segment lost 0 bases, leaving 8 bases of the junction unmatched. The chain's CDR3 is CASSLGNSGGSETQYF. The CDR3 bases are TGCGCCAGCAGCTTGGGAAATAGCGGGGGAAGCGAGACCCAGTACTTC.

The rearrangement joins TRBV27 to TRBJ2-7; TRBD2 matches at 8 bases. Germline trimming cut 9 bases from V and 0 bases from J; bases unmatched to any gene: 4. CDR1 MNHEY and CDR2 SMNVEV come from the germline V gene (reference sequence). This CDR3 has 13 amino acids. The CDR3 protein is CARLGLASYEQYF. Written as DNA, the CDR3 is TGTGCCAGACTCGGACTAGCCTCCTACGAGCAGTACTTC.

The V and J genes are TRBV19 and TRBJ1-2; D perhaps matches TRBD1 (5 bases). V lost 7 bases and J 7 bases, leaving 16 bases between the germline ends. Germline lookup yields CDR1 LNHDA and CDR2 SQIVND (reference sequence). The CDR3 is 13 residues long. The CDR3 spells CASTLGGAGGYTF. As DNA, the CDR3 is TGTGCCAGTACCCTGGGGGGAGCCGGTGGCTACACCTTC.

The gene calls are TRBV12-3 or TRBV12-4 and TRBJ2-1; TRBD1 might be the D (5 bases). V was trimmed by 3 bases and J by 9 bases, leaving 12 bases between them. The CDR3 sequence is 13 residues long. The CDR3 coding sequence is TGTGCCAGCAGTTTTTCAGGGTGGGGTGAGCAGTTCTTC. Its translation: CASSFSGWGEQFF.

The chain combines TRBV9 with TRBJ2-3; a possible D gene is TRBD2 (5 bases). Germline V gives CDR1 SGDLS, CDR2 YYNGEE. The V end lost 0 bases, the J end lost 6 bases, and 17 bases lay between the germline ends. This CDR3 region has 16 residues. The CDR3 nucleotides read TGTGCCAGCAGCGTAGTTGAGGGAAGGTCTGATGATACGCAGTATTTT. This gives the protein CASSVVEGRSDDTQYF. Drawing the rest from reference TRBV9 and TRBJ2-3, the complete variable domain is DSGVTQTPKHLITATGQRVTLRCSPRSGDLSVYWYQQSLDQGLQFLIQYYNGEERAKGNILERFSAQQFPDLHSELNLSSLELGDSALYFCASSVVEGRSDDTQYFGPGTRLTVL.

The V call is TRBV5-4, the J call TRBJ2-4, with 7 bases aligning to TRBD1. Germline values: CDR1 SGHNT, CDR2 YYREEE (reference sequence). CDR3 length equals 16 residues. J gave up 0 bases and V 4 bases, and 7 bases lay outside the gene matches. The CDR3 DNA reads as TGTGCCAGCAGCCCGGACAGGTCCTTAGCCAAAAACATTCAGTACTTC. It codes for CASSPDRSLAKNIQYF.

This chain links TRBV21-1 with TRBJ1-1; the tabulated D call, TRBD1, remains unverified against the DNA. TRBV21-1 constitutes a pseudogene. The CDR3 covers 14 residues. The CDR3 sequence is CASSKGTGAGEAFF. The CDR3 DNA reads TGTGCCAGCAGCAAAGGGACAGGGGCCGGGGAAGCTTTCTTT.

CDR3 nucleotides: TGTGCCAGCAGCTTGACAGGGTTGAATGAGCAGTTCTTC. Its translation: CASSLTGLNEQFF. The chain uses TRBV5-4 and TRBJ2-1; TRBD1 might be the D (6 bases). The V gene lost 1 base and the J gene lost 7 bases, with 9 bases spanning the gap. The CDR3 is 13 amino acids. In germline, CDR1 is SGHNT, CDR2 YYREEE (reference sequence).

The chain combines TRBV24-1 with TRBJ2-7; D perhaps matches TRBD1 (5 bases). V lost 2 bases and J lost 2, with 15 bases in between. Germline V gene sequence: CDR1 KGHDR, CDR2 SFDVKD. This CDR3 comprises 16 residues. The CDR3 here is CATSDSDSRWTYEQYF. In DNA, the CDR3 is TGTGCCACCAGTGATTCAGACAGTAGATGGACCTACGAGCAGTACTTC.

This clone is a singleton in its sample. The chain links TRBV13 to TRBJ1-2, with D maybe TRBD1 (6 bases). The CDR3 covers 15 residues. Trimming removed 5 bases at V and 8 bases at J, with 21 bases between. Germline V CDR1 and CDR2: PRHDT, FYEKMQ (reference sequence). CDR3 in amino acids: CASSPRWRGGWGYTF. CDR3 sequence (DNA): TGTGCCAGCAGCCCCCGGTGGAGGGGGGGGTGGGGCTACACCTTC.

The chain is built from TRBV25-1 and TRBJ1-1; tentatively, D is TRBD1 (6 bases). Looked up from germline, CDR1 is MGHDK and CDR2 is SYGVNS. The V and J ends lost 3 bases and 7 bases respectively, with 12 bases between them. The CDR3 is 13 residues long. For the CDR3, the DNA is TGTGCCAGCAGTGACCGGGGGGCGCTTGAAGCTTTCTTT. As protein: CASSDRGALEAFF.